The source of this T cell receptor beta chain is a study of T-cell reconstitution after alpha-beta-depleted transplantation in children. Construction of the TCRbeta library involved unique molecular identifiers. TCRdb re-called the PCR reads through MiXCR, storing one row per CDR3 protein. The repertoire has approximately 290,000 distinct CDR3 sequences, around 10% of them found once; the top ten carry about a quarter. The trim removed 3 bases at V and 6 bases at J, leaving 5 bases unmatched. Looked up from germline, CDR1 is MNHEY and CDR2 is SMNVEV (reference sequence). This CDR3 contains 14 residues. This clonotype was seen repeatedly, ten times or more. Its antigen remains unidentified. Broader study findings: Elevated TCRbeta diversity at day 60 was traced, in some patients, to surviving recipient T cells and thymic progenitors. Reportedly, only several hundred clones from non-depleted graft cells drove alpha-beta T-cell counts at about two months.

This chain connects TRBV27 to TRBJ1-5; 7 nucleotides agree with TRBD1. This clonotype was obtained from a male patient under 10 years old who had a stem cell transplant for chronic granulomatous disease, so the T cells may come from the graft donor. The input for sequencing was peripheral blood, taken 180 days after TCRalphabeta/CD19-depleted stem cell transplant. The CDR3, as DNA: TGTGCCAGCAGTTTGGACAGGAAGAGTCAGCCCCAGCATTTT. It encodes CASSLDRKSQPQHF.